Sequencing of this TCR beta chain was carried out in a study of Ad26.COV2.S vaccination and SARS-CoV-2 variants. Findings and limits, study-wide: Those who received the vaccine showed greater spike-specific TCR breadth than those given placebo.

The treatment was: around 19 received Ad26.COV2.S at low or high dose, single or two shots; 5 received placebo; per-sample allocation not given. Sampling was performed 63 days after the first vaccine or placebo injection. Participants' vaccine, an Ad26 vector, delivered Wuhan-strain SARS-CoV-2 spike. Some clones are missing from TCRdb's copy, which holds only in-frame ones; the method was immunoSEQ multiplex PCR. The sample records 350,000 to 500,000 clones, around 87% being singletons. Worth noting for this clone: Antigen specificity is unknown.

CDR1 SGHTA and CDR2 FQGTGA come from the germline V gene. The CDR3 totals 15 residues. Trimming shortened V by 1 base and J by 4 bases, and 13 bases separated the two germline ends. This chain connects TRBV7-3 to TRBJ2-5; D perhaps matches TRBD1 (5 bases). The sequencing here drew on peripheral blood, taken in a trial of Ad26.COV2.S vaccine versus placebo. The clonotype was recovered from a person between 18 and 65 years old who received the Ad26.COV2.S COVID-19 vaccine or a placebo. This CDR3 reads CASSLNLGQGETQYF. The DNA for the CDR3 is TGTGCCAGCAGCTTAAATCTGGGGCAGGGAGAGACCCAGTACTTC.